The rows below give T cell receptor beta chains drawn from one sample of a study of immune heterogeneity within non-small cell lung tumors. TCRdb redid the calling of the multiplex PCR reads with MiXCR, one entry per CDR3 protein. The table shows about 22,000 distinct CDR3 sequences, with 25% to 35% occurring only once. The specimen sequenced was lung tumor tissue. All receptors derive from a man aged 35 to 55 with non-small cell lung cancer. CDR3s include the opening cysteine and the closing phenylalanine or tryptophan. D genes are given only for firm matches. Size is omitted from some rows. Given values are once, few, many or a class for expanded clones.

TRBD2 | TRBJ2-7 | few | TRBV4-2 | CASSQDGRTSGPYEQYF | TGTGCCAGCAGCCAAGACGGACGGACTAGCGGACCCTACGAGCAGTACTTC
- | TRBJ1-2 | few | TRBV11-2 | CASSSLSRGGGYTF | TGTGCCAGCAGCTCCCTTAGTAGGGGTGGTGGCTACACCTTC
- | TRBJ2-7 | many | TRBV7-8 | CASSLGTTVYEQYF | TGTGCCAGCAGCTTAGGGACTACTGTCTACGAGCAGTACTTC
TRBD1 | TRBJ1-2 | - | TRBV6-9 | CASIYRGPRDGCTF | TGTGCCAGCATTTACAGGGGACCGCGGGATGGCTGCACCTTC
- | TRBJ1-2 | medium-sized | TRBV6-1 | CASSYGTREGYGYTF | TGTGCCAGCAGTTACGGGACTCGGGAGGGGTATGGCTACACCTTC
TRBD1 | TRBJ1-3 | - | TRBV11-2 | CASSLDRGSSIIYF | TGTGCCAGCAGCTTAGACAGGGGGAGTAGCATCATATATTTT
- | TRBJ1-1 | many | TRBV6-2/TRBV6-3 | CASSLLGNTEAFF | TGTGCCAGCAGCCTCCTGGGGAACACTGAAGCTTTCTTT
- | TRBJ2-3 | few | TRBV9 | CASSASRRYTQYF | TGTGCCAGCAGCGCCTCCCGTAGATATACGCAGTATTTT
TRBD1 | TRBJ2-7 | few | TRBV5-5 | CASTRDSYEQYF | TGTGCCAGCACCCGGGACAGCTACGAGCAGTACTTC
- | TRBJ1-1 | many | TRBV30 | CAWQGLAEAFF | TGTGCCTGGCAGGGGTTGGCTGAAGCTTTCTTT
- | TRBJ1-2 | - | TRBV18 | CASSPGLLQVGYTF | TGTGCCAGCTCACCTGGTCTTTTACAGGTCGGCTACACCTTC
TRBD2 | TRBJ2-1 | few | TRBV11-3 | CASSSFLAGSYNEQFF | TGTGCCAGCAGCTCCTTCCTAGCGGGCTCCTACAATGAGCAGTTCTTC
- | TRBJ2-4 | - | TRBV7-9 | CASSLENIQYF | TGTGCCAGCAGCTTAGAAAACATTCAGTACTTC
- | TRBJ2-1 | - | TRBV7-9 | CAISSHWDVWNEQFF | TGTGCCATCAGCTCCCATTGGGACGTGTGGAATGAGCAGTTCTTC
TRBD1 | TRBJ2-2 | - | TRBV10-3 | CAISADRELTGELFF | TGTGCCATCAGTGCGGACAGGGAGCTCACCGGGGAGCTGTTTTTT
- | TRBJ2-7 | medium-sized | TRBV11-1 | CASSLQKGYEQYF | TGTGCCAGCAGCCTCCAGAAGGGCTACGAGCAGTACTTC
- | TRBJ1-3 | - | TRBV29-1 | CSGLSRSSGNTIYF | TGCAGCGGTCTTAGTCGGAGCTCTGGAAACACCATATATTTT
- | TRBJ2-1 | - | TRBV11-3 | CASSLETGYSSYNEQFF | TGTGCCAGCAGCTTAGAGACCGGGTACAGCTCCTACAATGAGCAGTTCTTC
- | TRBJ1-6 | few | TRBV19 | CDSRAGTRGNSPLHF | TGTGACAGTAGAGCCGGGACAAGGGGTAACTCACCCCTCCACTTT
- | TRBJ1-5 | many | TRBV6-4 | CASSVLGLYSNQPQHF | TGTGCCAGCAGTGTTCTCGGACTTTATAGCAATCAGCCCCAGCATTTT
- | TRBJ2-7 | - | TRBV3-1 | CASSQNSPGLYEQYF | TGTGCCAGCAGCCAAAACAGCCCAGGCTTGTACGAGCAGTACTTC
- | TRBJ2-7 | few | TRBV4-1 | CASSQDEGDYEQYF | TGCGCCAGCAGCCAAGATGAGGGCGACTACGAGCAGTACTTC
TRBD2 | TRBJ2-5 | few | TRBV11-2 | CASSLGTSGPETQYF | TGTGCCAGCAGCTTGGGGACTAGCGGGCCAGAGACCCAGTACTTC
- | TRBJ2-7 | many | TRBV7-8 | CASSPTGYEQYF | TGTGCCAGCAGCCCCACAGGGTACGAGCAGTACTTC
- | TRBJ2-7 | many | TRBV7-7 | CASSFIEQYF | TGTGCCAGCAGCTTCATCGAGCAGTACTTC
TRBD2 | TRBJ2-1 | - | TRBV7-3 | CASSYSGSYNEQFF | TGTGCCAGCAGCTATAGCGGGAGCTACAATGAGCAGTTCTTC
TRBD2 | TRBJ2-3 | medium-sized | TRBV27 | CASYRGTSGAPASDTQYF | TGTGCCAGCTACCGAGGGACTAGCGGGGCCCCGGCTTCAGATACGCAGTATTTT
TRBD2 | TRBJ2-1 | many | TRBV6-6 | CASSYGLTSGNDEQFF | TGTGCCAGCAGTTACGGATTAACTAGCGGGAATGATGAGCAGTTCTTC
- | TRBJ1-5 | medium-sized | TRBV6-6 | CASSYSAQGRDQPQHF | TGTGCCAGCAGTTACTCGGCCCAGGGGCGGGATCAGCCCCAGCATTTT
TRBD2 | TRBJ2-2 | - | TRBV4-3 | CASSASPWLAGGTGELFF | TGCGCCAGCAGCGCCAGCCCTTGGCTAGCGGGAGGAACCGGGGAGCTGTTTTTT
- | TRBJ2-2 | many | TRBV10-3 | CAISEGRGQRTGELFF | TGTGCCATCAGCGAGGGGAGGGGGCAGCGAACCGGGGAGCTGTTTTTT
TRBD1 | TRBJ2-1 | many | TRBV10-3 | CAISGTGQGGNEQFF | TGTGCCATCAGTGGGACGGGACAGGGTGGCAATGAGCAGTTCTTC
- | TRBJ1-6 | many | TRBV3-2 | CASSKDTQQNNSPLHF | TGTGCCAGCAGCAAAGACACTCAGCAAAATAATTCACCCCTCCACTTT
TRBD1 | TRBJ1-1 | - | TRBV11-2 | CASSLADRVGTEAFF | TGTGCCAGCAGCTTAGCGGACAGGGTGGGGACTGAAGCTTTCTTT
TRBD2 | TRBJ2-7 | many | TRBV11-3 | CASSLVRYSGRLYF | TGTGCCAGCAGCTTAGTTAGGTACAGCGGGAGGCTGTACTTC
- | TRBJ2-7 | - | TRBV12-5 | CATSVVHGSYEQYF | TGTGCAACTTCAGTTGTCCACGGCTCCTACGAGCAGTACTTC
- | TRBJ2-1 | - | TRBV3-1 | CASSQGGSGLYNEQFF | TGTGCCAGCAGCCAGGGTGGGAGCGGGCTCTACAATGAGCAGTTCTTC
- | TRBJ2-1 | many | TRBV24-1 | CATSKNNEQFF | TGTGCCACCAGTAAAAACAATGAGCAGTTCTTC
TRBD2 | TRBJ2-2 | few | TRBV20-1 | CSATTPWREGNTGELFF | TGCAGTGCCACGACTCCCTGGCGGGAGGGTAACACCGGGGAGCTGTTTTTT
- | TRBJ1-4 | many | TRBV7-2 | CASSTALTQGIGNEKLFF | TGTGCCAGCAGCACCGCCTTGACCCAGGGAATCGGGAATGAAAAACTGTTTTTT
TRBD2 | TRBJ2-7 | many | TRBV11-3 | CASSLGGSGEQYF | TGTGCCAGCAGCTTAGGCGGGAGCGGCGAGCAGTACTTC
TRBD1 | TRBJ1-1 | many | TRBV7-9 | CASSFSRPGGLNTEAFF | TGTGCCAGCAGCTTTAGTCGGCCAGGGGGACTGAACACTGAAGCTTTCTTT
TRBD2 | TRBJ2-1 | few | TRBV4-2 | CASSQVAGGVGNEQFF | TGTGCCAGCAGCCAGGTAGCGGGAGGGGTGGGCAATGAGCAGTTCTTC
TRBD2 | TRBJ2-5 | medium-sized | TRBV7-9 | CASSPPGLAGGPGETQYF | TGTGCCAGCAGCCCTCCCGGACTAGCGGGAGGGCCAGGGGAGACCCAGTACTTC
TRBD1 | TRBJ1-4 | few | TRBV14 | CASSSQQGMGEEKLFF | TGTGCCAGCAGCTCGCAACAGGGGATGGGTGAGGAAAAACTGTTTTTT
- | TRBJ2-3 | many | TRBV2 | CASSGEATDTQYF | TGTGCCAGCAGTGGGGAGGCCACAGATACGCAGTATTTT